The next 13 T cell receptor beta chains were all read from a single sample in a study of blood T cell repertoires in COVID-19. Clones were sequenced by immunoSEQ multiplex PCR, and TCRdb holds only the in-frame ones, with some missing. The sample records some 240,000 clones, 75% to 90% being singletons. The specimen sequenced was PBMCs or T cells enriched from blood (not recorded which). The receptors come from a woman in her forties who had been exposed to COVID-19.

J is TRBJ1-5 and V is TRBV28, with D possibly matching TRBD1 (5 bases). The CDR3 contains 16 residues. Per germline, CDR1 MDHEN and CDR2 SYDVKM. Trimming removed 1 base at V and 3 bases at J, with 13 bases between. CDR3 protein: CASSLSLDSSNQPQHF. The CDR3 DNA sequence: TGTGCCAGCAGTTTATCTCTCGACAGCTCCAATCAGCCCCAGCATTTT.

V usage is TRBV5-1 and J usage is TRBJ2-3; 12 bases are shared with TRBD2. Germline V gene sequence: CDR1 SGHRS, CDR2 YFSETQ. The CDR3 covers 16 residues. V lost 4 bases, J lost 4 bases, and 7 bases stayed unmatched. The CDR3 loop is CASSPQLAGGPDTQYF. The CDR3 DNA is TGCGCCAGCAGCCCCCAACTAGCGGGGGGTCCAGATACGCAGTATTTT.

This chain links TRBV19 with TRBJ2-7; D possibly corresponds to TRBD2 (6 bases). The CDR3 covers 13 residues. Germline lookup yields CDR1 LNHDA and CDR2 SQIVND (reference sequence). Trimming took off 11 bases at V and 2 bases at J, with 16 bases between the two ends. The CDR3 DNA is TGTGCCTCGTCAGCGGGCAGAACCTACGAGCAGTACTTC. Its translation is CASSAGRTYEQYF. Variable domain in full (rest from reference TRBV19 and TRBJ2-7): DGGITQSPKYLFRKEGQNVTLSCEQNLNHDAMYWYRQDPGQGLRLIYYSQIVNDFQKGDIAEGYSVSREKKESFPLTVTSAQKNPTAFYLCASSAGRTYEQYFGPGTRLTVT.

This sequence joins TRBV7-9 and TRBJ2-2, with 10 bases that match TRBD1. The CDR3 runs 16 residues. Germline V gene data show CDR1 as SEHNR and CDR2 as FQNEAQ (reference sequence). The V gene end was trimmed by 4 bases and the J gene end by 7 bases; junction bases not matched to a gene: 9. CDR3 nucleotide sequence: TGTGCCAGCAGCTCCACCGACAGGGGGCTTGACGGGGAGCTGTTTTTT. Translation gives CASSSTDRGLDGELFF.

This rearrangement joins TRBV6-6 to TRBJ2-3; 9 positions match TRBD1. V trimming: 6 bases; J trimming: 6 bases; junction bases outside the gene matches: 10. Per germline, CDR1 MNHNY and CDR2 SVGAGI (reference sequence). The CDR3 has 15 residues. The chain's CDR3 is CASRTPGQGRDTQYF. CDR3 in DNA: TGTGCCAGCAGGACCCCGGGACAGGGAAGGGATACGCAGTATTTT.

This clone was detected only a few times. The chain has TRBV5-4 and TRBJ1-2; 7 nucleotides match TRBD1. J was trimmed by 8 bases and V by 0 bases; bases with no gene match: 7. The CDR3 spans 14 residues. Looked up from germline, CDR1 is SGHNT and CDR2 is YYREEE (reference sequence). Written as DNA, the CDR3 is TGTGCCAGCAGCTTGGGTGACAGGGATTGGGGCTACACCTTC. Translation: CASSLGDRDWGYTF.

The chain is built from TRBV13 and TRBJ1-1, with a weak D call TRBD1 (6 bases). The CDR3 is 17 amino acids. Trimming took 6 bases from V and 0 from J, leaving 20 bases between them. In germline, CDR1 is PRHDT, CDR2 FYEKMQ (reference sequence). The CDR3 spells CASSNRERLRLNTEAFF. CDR3 sequence (DNA): TGTGCCAGCAGTAACAGGGAAAGGCTCCGATTGAACACTGAAGCTTTCTTT.

The chain joins TRBV5-8 to TRBJ1-1, with no clear D. CDR3 length: 13 amino acids. Germline V gene data show CDR1 as SGHTS and CDR2 as YDEGEE. Trimming took off 4 bases at V and 11 bases at J, with 18 bases between the two ends. The CDR3 DNA reads TGTGCCAGCAGCCCGCCCGGGGAGGGTCGTGCTTTCTTT. Its translation: CASSPPGEGRAFF.

A remark on this clone: A read error may account for a junction end that differs from germline. The chain has TRBV7-2 and TRBJ1-4; maybe TRBD1 (6 bases). The CDR3 sequence is 16 residues long. In germline, CDR1 is SGHTA, CDR2 FQGNSA. This CDR3 reads CASSLFSGTPSLNWIF. CDR3 DNA: TGTGCCAGCAGCTTATTTTCCGGGACACCTTCTTTGAACTGGATTTTT.

This chain uses TRBV19 with TRBJ2-1; unclear D gene. Trimming took 2 bases from V and 8 from J, leaving 7 bases between them. CDR1 and CDR2 from the germline V gene are LNHDA and SQIVND (reference sequence). The CDR3 runs 12 residues. The CDR3 sequence is CASSIFEDEQFF. CDR3 DNA: TGTGCCAGTAGTATATTCGAGGATGAGCAGTTCTTC.

The gene calls are TRBV7-9 and TRBJ1-1, with D maybe TRBD1 (6 bases). Trimming pared 5 bases from V and 7 bases from J, leaving 14 bases between. The CDR3 sequence is 13 residues long. CDR1 is SEHNR and CDR2 is FQNEAQ in the germline V gene (reference sequence). The chain's CDR3 is CASSEGQRREAFF. CDR3 in DNA: TGTGCCAGCAGCGAAGGACAGAGACGTGAAGCTTTCTTT.

This chain links TRBV28 with TRBJ2-1, with TRBD1 matching 9 bases. The CDR3 totals 13 residues. V lost 3 bases, J lost 10 bases, and 4 bases stayed unmatched. Germline loops: CDR1 MDHEN, CDR2 SYDVKM. The DNA for the CDR3 is TGTGCCAGCAGTTTGGACAGGGGTTTCGAGCAGTTCTTC. This translates into CASSLDRGFEQFF. The full variable domain, with the rest looked up from reference TRBV28 and TRBJ2-1, is DVKVTQSSRYLVKRTGEKVFLECVQDMDHENMFWYRQDPGLGLRLIYFSYDVKMKEKGDIPEGYSVSREKKERFSLILESASTNQTSMYLCASSLDRGFEQFFGPGTRLTVL.

This clone was seen a handful of times. V usage is TRBV4-2 and J usage is TRBJ2-1; 8 bases agree with TRBD1. This CDR3 is built from 13 residues. V was clipped by 0 bases and J by 10 bases; unmatched bases: 2. The V gene's germline CDR1 is LGHNA and CDR2 YNFKEQ. CDR3 residues: CASSQEWDREQFF. The CDR3 nucleotides are TGTGCCAGCAGCCAAGAATGGGACAGGGAGCAGTTCTTC.